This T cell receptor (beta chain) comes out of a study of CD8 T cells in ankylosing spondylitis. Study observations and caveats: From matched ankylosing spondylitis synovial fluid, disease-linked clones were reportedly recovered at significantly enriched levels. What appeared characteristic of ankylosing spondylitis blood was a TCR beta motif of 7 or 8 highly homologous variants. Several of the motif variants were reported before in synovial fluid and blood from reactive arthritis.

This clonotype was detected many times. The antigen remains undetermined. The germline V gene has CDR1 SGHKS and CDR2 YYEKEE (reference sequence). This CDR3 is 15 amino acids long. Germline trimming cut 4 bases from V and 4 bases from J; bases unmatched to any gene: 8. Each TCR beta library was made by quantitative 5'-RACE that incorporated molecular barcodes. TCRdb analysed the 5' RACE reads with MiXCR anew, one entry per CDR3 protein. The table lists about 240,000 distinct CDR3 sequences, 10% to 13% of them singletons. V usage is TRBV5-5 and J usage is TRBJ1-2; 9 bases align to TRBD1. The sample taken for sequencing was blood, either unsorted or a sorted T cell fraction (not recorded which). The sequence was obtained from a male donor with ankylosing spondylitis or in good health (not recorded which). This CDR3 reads CASSGQGKGAYGYTF. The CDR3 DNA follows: TGTGCCAGCAGCGGACAGGGGAAGGGGGCCTATGGCTACACCTTC.